The 9 T cell receptor beta chains given below trace back to one sample, sequenced in a study of control samples from healthy donors and cancer patients. The assay was immunoSEQ multiplex PCR, and TCRdb's table has in-frame clones only and misses some. The profile shows approximately 190,000 clones, over 80% of them singletons. The sample taken for sequencing was blood. Source of these receptors: a man between 25 and 39 years old in good health.

The chain has TRBV4-2 and TRBJ1-1; D unclear. This CDR3 contains 16 residues. The germline gives CDR1 LGHNA, CDR2 YNFKEQ. The germline V and J ends were trimmed by 0 bases and 0 bases, with 11 bases remaining between them. CDR3 region: CASSQESLNMNTEAFF. In nucleotides, the CDR3 is TGTGCCAGCAGCCAAGAGAGTCTGAACATGAACACTGAAGCTTTCTTT.

The V and J genes are TRBV27 and TRBJ2-7; TRBD1 might be the D (5 bases). V was shortened by 3 bases and J by 3 bases, with 12 bases between the two germline ends. CDR3 length equals 14 residues. The germline V gene encodes CDR1 MNHEY and CDR2 SMNVEV (reference sequence). CDR3 sequence: CASSFDKGDYEQYF. The DNA of the CDR3 is TGTGCCAGCAGTTTCGATAAAGGGGACTACGAGCAGTACTTC.

The V gene is TRBV3-1 (or the pseudogene TRBV3-2), the J gene TRBJ1-5; D uncertain. Trimming took 0 bases from V and 1 from J, leaving 7 bases between them. In germline, CDR1 is LGHDT, CDR2 YNNKEL (reference sequence). The CDR3 is 15 amino acids. The CDR3 bases are TGTGCCAGCAGCCAAGACCTGGGGAGCAATCAGCCCCAGCATTTT. This codes for CASSQDLGSNQPQHF.

V gene TRBV2 combines with J gene TRBJ2-2; the match to TRBD2 covers 10 bases. Germline V gives CDR1 SNHLY, CDR2 FYNNEI. The CDR3 loop spans 13 amino acids. The trim removed 7 bases at V and 8 bases at J, leaving 4 bases unmatched. The CDR3 sequence is CASKGLAVGELFF. The CDR3 DNA is TGTGCCAGCAAAGGACTAGCGGTGGGGGAGCTGTTTTTT.

The V call is TRBV28, the J call TRBJ2-7, with 11 positions matching TRBD2. This CDR3 is built from 15 residues. V was clipped by 6 bases and J by 1 base; unmatched bases: 5. Germline values: CDR1 MDHEN, CDR2 SYDVKM. The CDR3 reads CASRETSGGSYEQYF. The CDR3 nucleotides are TGTGCCAGCAGAGAAACTAGCGGGGGTTCCTACGAGCAGTACTTC.

The V and J genes are TRBV11-2 and TRBJ2-7; D possibly corresponds to TRBD2 (7 bases). V shed 3 bases and J shed 6 bases, with 15 bases lying between them. The CDR3 runs to 14 residues. Per the germline V gene, CDR1 is SGHAT and CDR2 is FQNNGV. This CDR3 reads CASSLSGGQSEQYF. In DNA, the CDR3 is TGTGCCAGCAGCTTGTCCGGGGGGCAGAGCGAGCAGTACTTC.

The genes are TRBV24-1 and TRBJ1-4; D is undetermined. Germline CDR1 and CDR2: KGHDR and SFDVKD. The length of the CDR3 is 13 residues. V was trimmed by 4 bases and J by 4 bases, leaving 6 bases between them. This chain's CDR3 is CATSEVFNEKLFF. Written as DNA, the CDR3 is TGTGCCACCAGTGAAGTATTTAATGAAAAACTGTTTTTT.

The chain links TRBV7-9 to TRBJ2-5; D gene uncertain. The CDR3 runs 14 residues. V lost 2 bases to trimming and J lost 2 bases, with 9 bases between them. Germline V gene data show CDR1 as SEHNR and CDR2 as FQNEAQ (reference sequence). In DNA form, the CDR3 reads TGTGCCAGCAGCTTACGAGCCGAACAAGAGACCCAGTACTTC. Its protein is CASSLRAEQETQYF. The full variable domain, rest sourced from reference TRBV7-9 and TRBJ2-5, is DTGVSQNPRHKITKRGQNVTFRCDPISEHNRLYWYRQTLGQGPEFLTYFQNEAQLEKSRLLSDRFSAERPKGSFSTLEIQRTEQGDSAMYLCASSLRAEQETQYFGPGTRLLVL.

This chain links TRBV3-1 (or the pseudogene TRBV3-2) with TRBJ1-2, with 9 positions matching TRBD1. CDR3 length: 16 amino acids. J lost 3 bases, V lost 6 bases, and 11 bases had no gene match. Germline loops: CDR1 LGHDT, CDR2 YNNKEL (reference sequence). The chain's CDR3 is CASRRSGGTGYYGYTF. CDR3 in DNA: TGTGCCAGCAGACGATCCGGAGGGACAGGGTACTATGGCTACACCTTC.